This entry describes one T cell receptor beta chain. Its ends do not fully match the called genes, so a read error is possible. This entry comes from a study of T cell responses to AZD1222 COVID-19 vaccine. Clones were read by immunoSEQ multiplex PCR, and TCRdb kept only the in-frame ones, dropping some. Of over 100,000 clones listed, about 90% were seen once; the top ten hold 4.4%. The sequence came from an adult who received the AZD1222 COVID-19 vaccine. The sample in question was peripheral blood, obtained 28 days after the second AZD1222 dose.

CDR3 sequence reads: CASSVAGGQAIAF. In nucleotides, the CDR3 is TGTGCCAGCAGCGTAGCGGGGGGACAGGCGATCGCCTTC. The V gene is TRBV9, the J gene TRBJ1-2, with 8 nucleotides matching TRBD1. The CDR3 has 13 residues. Germline CDR1 SGDLS, CDR2 YYNGEE.